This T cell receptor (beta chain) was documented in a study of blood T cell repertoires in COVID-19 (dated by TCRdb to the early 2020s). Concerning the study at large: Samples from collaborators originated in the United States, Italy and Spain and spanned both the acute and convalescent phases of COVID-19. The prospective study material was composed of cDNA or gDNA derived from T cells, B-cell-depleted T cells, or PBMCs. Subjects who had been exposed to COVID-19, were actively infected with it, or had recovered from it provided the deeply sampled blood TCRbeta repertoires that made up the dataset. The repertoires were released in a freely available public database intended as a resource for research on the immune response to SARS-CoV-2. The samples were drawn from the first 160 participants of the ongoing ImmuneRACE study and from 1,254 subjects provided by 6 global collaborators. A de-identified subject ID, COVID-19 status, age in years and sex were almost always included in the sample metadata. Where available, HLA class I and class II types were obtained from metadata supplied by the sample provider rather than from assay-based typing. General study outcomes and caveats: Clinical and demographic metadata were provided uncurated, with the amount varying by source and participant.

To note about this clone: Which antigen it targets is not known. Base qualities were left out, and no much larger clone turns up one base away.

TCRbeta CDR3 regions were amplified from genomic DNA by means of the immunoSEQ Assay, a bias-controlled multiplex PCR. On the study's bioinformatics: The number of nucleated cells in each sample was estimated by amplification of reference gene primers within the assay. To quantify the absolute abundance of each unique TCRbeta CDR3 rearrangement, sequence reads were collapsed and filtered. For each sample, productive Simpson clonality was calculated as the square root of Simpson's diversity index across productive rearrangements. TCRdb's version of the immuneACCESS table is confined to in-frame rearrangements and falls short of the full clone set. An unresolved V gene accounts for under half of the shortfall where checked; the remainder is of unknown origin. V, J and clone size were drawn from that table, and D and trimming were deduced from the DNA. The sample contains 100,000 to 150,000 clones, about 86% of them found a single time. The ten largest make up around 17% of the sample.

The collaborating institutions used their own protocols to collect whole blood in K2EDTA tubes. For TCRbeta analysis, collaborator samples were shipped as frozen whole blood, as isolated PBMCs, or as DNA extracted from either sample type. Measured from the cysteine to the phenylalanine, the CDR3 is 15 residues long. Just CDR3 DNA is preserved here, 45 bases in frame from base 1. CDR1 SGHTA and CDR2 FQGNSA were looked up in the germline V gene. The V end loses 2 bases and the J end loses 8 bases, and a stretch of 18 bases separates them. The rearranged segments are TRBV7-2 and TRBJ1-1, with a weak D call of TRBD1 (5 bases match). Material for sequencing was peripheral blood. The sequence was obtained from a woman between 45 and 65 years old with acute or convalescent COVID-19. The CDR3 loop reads CASSLLRDGSGEAFF. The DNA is TGTGCCAGCAGCTTACTTCGGGACGGGAGCGGGGAAGCTTTCTTT.